The 24 T cell receptor beta chains reported below all come from one sample, sequenced in a study of human CD8 memory T cell subsets. UMI-labeled 5' RACE was the method by which TCR beta libraries were made. TCRdb reprocessed the 5' RACE reads and reports one entry per CDR3 protein, with no DNA. This sample contains fewer than 11,000 distinct CDR3 sequences. The sample was CD8+ stem-like memory T cells (TSCM and TCM) sorted from PBMCs. The subset is: stem-like memory CD8 T cells (TSTEM), CCR7+ PD-1- TIGIT-. All receptors come from a human donor in good health.

The J gene is TRBJ2-7, the V gene TRBV4-3; TCRdb lists TRBD2, though no DNA is available to test this call. The germline V gene has CDR1 LGHNA and CDR2 YSLEER. The CDR3 is made up of 15 amino acids. Here the CDR3 reads CASSQEWGPDYEQYF.

This clonotype is classed as medium-sized by frequency. The chain couples TRBV4-3 to TRBJ2-1; checking the TCRdb D call of TRBD2 is not possible without DNA. The CDR3 sequence is 17 residues long. Germline V gene sequence: CDR1 LGHNA, CDR2 YSLEER. Here the CDR3 reads CASSQDLGGTSGGEQFF.

The chain employs TRBV9 and TRBJ2-3; as DNA is missing, the TRBD2 call by TCRdb cannot be tested. The CDR3 spans 18 residues. Germline CDR1 reads SGDLS; CDR2 reads YYNGEE. CDR3 protein: CASSEEPVLGGEFDTQYF.

The chain combines TRBV2 with TRBJ2-3; TCRdb names TRBD2, which stays unverified in the absence of DNA. This CDR3 region has 18 residues. Germline CDR1 and CDR2: SNHLY and FYNNEI. The CDR3 is CASRATRTSGGYTDTQYF.

This sequence joins TRBV5-4 and TRBJ2-1. Germline V lookup: CDR1 SGHNT, CDR2 YYREEE (reference sequence). The CDR3 runs to 16 residues. The CDR3 sequence: CASSSPAGATYNEQFF. Looking up the rest from reference TRBV5-4 and TRBJ2-1 gives the full variable domain: ETGVTQSPTHLIKTRGQQVTLRCSSQSGHNTVSWYQQALGQGPQFIFQYYREEENGRGNFPPRFSGLQFPNYSSELNVNALELDDSALYLCASSSPAGATYNEQFFGPGTRLTVL.

The V and J genes are TRBV5-4 and TRBJ1-1. The CDR3 loop spans 15 amino acids. The germline V gene has CDR1 SGHNT and CDR2 YYREEE (reference sequence). The CDR3 spells CASSWGEGMNTEAFF.

The J gene is TRBJ2-7, the V gene TRBV12-3 or TRBV12-4; TCRdb proposes TRBD1, but this gene call is untestable without DNA. The CDR3 runs 14 residues. Here the CDR3 reads CASSQSTGEGEQYF.

According to its frequency, this clonotype is medium-sized. The CDR3 region is CASSYSADQPQHF. J is TRBJ1-5 and V is TRBV6-2 or TRBV6-3. This CDR3 has 13 residues. Germline CDR1 and CDR2: MNHEY and SVGEGT.

This chain connects TRBV14 to TRBJ2-2; no DNA is available, so the TRBD2 call from TCRdb remains unchecked. CDR3 length: 16 amino acids. The germline V gene encodes CDR1 SGHDN and CDR2 FVKESK. This chain's CDR3 is CASSLLAGGNTGELFF.

This chain links TRBV12-3 or TRBV12-4 with TRBJ2-3; TCRdb proposes TRBD2, but this gene call is untestable without DNA. CDR3 length equals 17 residues. CDR3 region: CASSPLAGGLVGDTQYF.

The chain links TRBV15 to TRBJ2-7; lacking DNA, the TRBD1 call made by TCRdb goes unchecked. The CDR3 extends over 14 amino acids. CDR1 LNHNV and CDR2 YYDKDF come from the germline V gene (reference sequence). This CDR3 reads CATSRQGVTYEQYF.

This chain links TRBV27 with TRBJ1-4; TCRdb gives TRBD1 as the D gene, but with no DNA this cannot be confirmed. Germline assignment: CDR1 MNHEY and CDR2 SMNVEV (reference sequence). CDR3 length: 13 amino acids. CDR3 loop: CASMGEFDEKLFF.

The chain is built from TRBV12-3 or TRBV12-4 and TRBJ2-7; there is no DNA to check the TCRdb D call of TRBD1. This CDR3 region has 13 residues. CDR3 amino acids: CASKVGGSYEQYF.

V gene TRBV2 combines with J gene TRBJ2-2; TCRdb designates TRBD1, a call that cannot be tested without DNA. From germline, CDR1 is SNHLY and CDR2 FYNNEI. CDR3 size: 17 residues. CDR3 sequence: CASSEAGAYANTGELFF.

Its frequency marks this clonotype as medium-sized. CDR3 amino acids: CASSHGQGGTYEQYF. V gene TRBV4-1 combines with J gene TRBJ2-7; TCRdb lists TRBD1, though no DNA is available to test this call. Germline CDR1 reads MGHRA; CDR2 reads YSYEKL. CDR3 length: 15 amino acids.

V gene TRBV29-1 combines with J gene TRBJ1-2; TCRdb's assignment of TRBD1 cannot be checked, as there is no DNA. CDR3 length: 13 amino acids. The germline gives CDR1 SQVTM, CDR2 ANQGSEA. This CDR3 is CSAPRQGTYGYTF.

V is TRBV15 and J is TRBJ2-1; with no DNA, the TCRdb D assignment of TRBD2 cannot be verified. Germline CDR1 LNHNV, CDR2 YYDKDF (reference sequence). The CDR3 has 18 residues. The CDR3: CATSGGLAGFNPEDEQFF.

This clonotype is called medium-sized (0.01 to 0.1%) based on its frequency. This chain connects TRBV27 to TRBJ2-7; there is no DNA to check the TCRdb D call of TRBD2. CDR3 length equals 13 residues. CDR1 and CDR2 from the germline V gene are MNHEY and SMNVEV (reference sequence). CDR3 residues: CASSLGLAGEQYF.

This chain joins TRBV29-1 and TRBJ2-7; with no DNA, the TCRdb D assignment of TRBD1 cannot be verified. The length of the CDR3 is 13 residues. The germline CDR1 and CDR2 sequences are SQVTM and ANQGSEA. The CDR3 loop is CSAGGSHSYEQYF.

The V and J genes are TRBV6-4 and TRBJ2-3; TCRdb's assignment of TRBD1 cannot be checked, as there is no DNA. The length of the CDR3 is 15 residues. Germline CDR1 and CDR2: MRHNA and SNTAGT. CDR3: CASTAAPGATDTQYF.

The chain recombines TRBV7-8 with TRBJ1-1. The CDR3 is 15 amino acids. Germline V gene data show CDR1 as SGHVS and CDR2 as FQNEAQ. CDR3 in amino acids: CASSSPGQANTEAFF.

This chain links TRBV20-1 with TRBJ2-7; TCRdb selects TRBD1, and the lack of DNA leaves this call unchecked. CDR1 and CDR2 (germline): DFQATT, SNEGSKA (reference sequence). The CDR3 is 16 amino acids. The CDR3 loop reads CSARDIVGGAVYEQYF.

In terms of frequency, this clonotype is medium-sized. The V gene is TRBV6-5, the J gene TRBJ2-5; TCRdb's D call, TRBD1, is unchecked because there is no DNA. The CDR3 has 13 amino acids. In germline, CDR1 is MNHEY, CDR2 SVGAGI. The CDR3 is CASSSTAQETQYF.

This chain uses TRBV29-1 with TRBJ1-2. The CDR3 spans 13 residues. Looked up from germline, CDR1 is SQVTM and CDR2 is ANQGSEA. The chain's CDR3 is CSADRALNYGYTF.